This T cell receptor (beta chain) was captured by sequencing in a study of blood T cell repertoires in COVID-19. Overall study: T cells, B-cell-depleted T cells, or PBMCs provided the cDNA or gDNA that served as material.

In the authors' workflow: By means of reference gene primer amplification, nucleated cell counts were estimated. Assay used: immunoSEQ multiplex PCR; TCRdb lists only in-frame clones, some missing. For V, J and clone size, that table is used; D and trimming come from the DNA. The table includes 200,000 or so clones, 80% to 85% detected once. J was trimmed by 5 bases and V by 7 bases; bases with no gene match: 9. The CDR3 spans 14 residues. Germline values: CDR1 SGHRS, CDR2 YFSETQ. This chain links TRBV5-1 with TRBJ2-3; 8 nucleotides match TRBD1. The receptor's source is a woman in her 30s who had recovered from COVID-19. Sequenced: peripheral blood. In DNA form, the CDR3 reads TGCGCCAGCCTGGCAGGGGGCAGTGGAGATACGCAGTATTTT. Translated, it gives CASLAGGSGDTQYF.